The 15 T cell receptor beta chains presented below share a single source sample, sequenced in a study of T cell responses to AZD1222 COVID-19 vaccine (dated by TCRdb to the early 2020s). The label giving this sample's time point can be read as: baseline before first vaccination. The library was prepared using the immunoSEQ multiplex PCR assay. In TCRdb, the immuneACCESS table is reduced to in-frame sequences with V and J assigned. These tables do not hold every clone; where another copy was compared, an unresolved V gene accounts for under half, and the others remain unexplained. This sample lists about 83,000 clones; around 86% were detected once. Together, the top ten hold about 8.7% of the sample. This material consisted of peripheral blood, taken on day 0 of AZD1222 vaccination. The receptors here all came from an adult in good health.

V and J are TRBV24-1 and TRBJ2-5; TRBD1 is a possible D gene (5 bases). The length of the CDR3 is 14 residues. CDR1 is KGHDR, CDR2 SFDVKD, per germline. Trimming removed 4 bases at V and 5 bases at J, with 13 bases between. CDR3 sequence (DNA): TGTGCCACCAGTGAGGTAGGGGTCGGGGAGACCCAGTACTTC. Amino acids: CATSEVGVGETQYF.

The chain's CDR3 is CASSQGRGTNEKLFF. The CDR3 nucleotides are TGTGCCAGCAGCCAAGGGAGGGGAACTAATGAAAAACTGTTTTTT. The chain employs TRBV3-1 (or the pseudogene TRBV3-2) and TRBJ1-4; tentatively, D is TRBD1 (5 bases). Germline CDR1 and CDR2: LGHDT and YNNKEL (reference sequence). This CDR3 comprises 15 residues. Trimming removed 1 base from V and 1 base from J, with 7 bases in between.

This clone was recorded a few times. This sequence joins TRBV2 and TRBJ2-7; D ambiguous. This CDR3 is built from 13 residues. The germline CDR1 and CDR2 sequences are SNHLY and FYNNEI. V gave up 3 bases and J gave up 5 bases, with 11 bases separating them. The CDR3 loop is CASSERQTHEQYF. The CDR3 DNA reads TGTGCCAGCAGTGAGCGCCAAACCCACGAGCAGTACTTC.

The table lists this clone with a count of one. This sequence joins TRBV29-1 and TRBJ2-7; TRBD1 or TRBD2 may be the D gene (5 bases each). Germline-derived CDR1 and CDR2 are SQVTM and ANQGSEA. This CDR3 comprises 14 residues. Trimming took 7 bases from V and 0 from J, leaving 16 bases between them. The CDR3 protein is CSATGTDSSYEQYF. For the CDR3, the DNA is TGCAGCGCTACGGGGACCGATAGCTCCTACGAGCAGTACTTC.

The chain has TRBV9 and TRBJ2-1, with 8 positions matching TRBD2. The J segment lost 0 bases and the V segment lost 0 bases, leaving 11 bases of the junction unmatched. Looked up from germline, CDR1 is SGDLS and CDR2 is YYNGEE. The CDR3 is 19 residues long. CDR3 residues: CASSVATGLGSSSYNEQFF. The CDR3 bases are TGTGCCAGCAGCGTAGCTACGGGACTAGGTAGCAGCTCCTACAATGAGCAGTTCTTC. Full variable domain (remainder filled in from reference TRBV9 and TRBJ2-1): DSGVTQTPKHLITATGQRVTLRCSPRSGDLSVYWYQQSLDQGLQFLIQYYNGEERAKGNILERFSAQQFPDLHSELNLSSLELGDSALYFCASSVATGLGSSSYNEQFFGPGTRLTVL.

V and J are TRBV7-2 and TRBJ2-7; maybe TRBD1 (6 bases). V shed 8 bases and J shed 0 bases, with 20 bases lying between them. The germline V gene encodes CDR1 SGHTA and CDR2 FQGNSA. The CDR3 is 16 amino acids. CDR3 DNA: TGTGCCAGCTTACTGTACCCGGGACAACACTCCTACGAGCAGTACTTC. Its translation is CASLLYPGQHSYEQYF.

The CDR3 region is CASSSPGNTIYF. The CDR3 DNA follows: TGTGCCAGCAGTTCTCCTGGAAACACCATATATTTT. The chain combines TRBV27 with TRBJ1-3; D is uncertain. Trimming left V 4 bases short and J 2 bases short, with 3 bases between. CDR1 is MNHEY and CDR2 is SMNVEV in the germline V gene (reference sequence). The CDR3 covers 12 residues.

V gene TRBV3-1 (or the pseudogene TRBV3-2) combines with J gene TRBJ1-2, with unresolved D. This CDR3 has 14 amino acids. Trimming shortened V by 3 bases and J by 4 bases, and 12 bases separated the two germline ends. Looked up from germline, CDR1 is LGHDT and CDR2 is YNNKEL (reference sequence). The DNA for the CDR3 is TGTGCCAGCAGCCATATAGGGCGACCCTATGGCTACACCTTC. It codes for CASSHIGRPYGYTF.

This chain joins TRBV10-1 and TRBJ1-5, with D possibly matching TRBD1 (5 bases). The CDR3 is made up of 17 amino acids. Trimming cost V 10 bases and J 4 bases, with 26 bases left between them. Per the germline V gene, CDR1 is WNHNN and CDR2 is SYGVQD (reference sequence). The CDR3 is CAKGRPGPGTSNQPQHF. The CDR3 nucleotides are TGCGCCAAGGGGAGACCCGGTCCCGGGACGTCGAATCAGCCCCAGCATTTT.

V usage is TRBV18 and J usage is TRBJ1-3; D is perhaps TRBD1 (5 bases). Trimming shortened V by 6 bases and J by 4 bases, and 16 bases separated the two germline ends. Germline V gene data show CDR1 as KGHSH and CDR2 as LQKENI. The CDR3 is made up of 15 amino acids. In nucleotides, the CDR3 is TGTGCCAGCTCCCACGGGACTCTTGTGGGAAACACCATATATTTT. Its protein is CASSHGTLVGNTIYF.

The chain is built from TRBV5-5 and TRBJ1-1; TRBD1 might be the D (5 bases). Germline CDR1 reads SGHKS; CDR2 reads YYEKEE (reference sequence). Trimming stripped 5 bases from V and 1 base from J, with 12 bases between. The CDR3 length is 14 residues. The CDR3 region has the DNA TGTGCCAGCAGACTCTCAAGGGGGAACACTGAAGCTTTCTTT. Translated, it gives CASRLSRGNTEAFF.

The chain recombines TRBV5-1 with TRBJ1-1, with 8 nucleotides matching TRBD1. The germline V gene encodes CDR1 SGHRS and CDR2 YFSETQ. V lost 4 bases and J lost 1; bases outside the gene matches: 0. The CDR3 is made up of 13 amino acids. Here the CDR3 reads CASSDRGNTEAFF. DNA for the CDR3: TGCGCCAGCAGCGACAGGGGGAACACTGAAGCTTTCTTT.

The chain employs TRBV5-1 and TRBJ2-2, with D possibly TRBD2 on 5 matching bases. Looked up from germline, CDR1 is SGHRS and CDR2 is YFSETQ. Trimming pared 0 bases from V and 6 bases from J, leaving 6 bases between. The CDR3 consists of 13 residues. CDR3 in DNA: TGCGCCAGCAGCTTGGCTAGCCCCGGGGAGCTGTTTTTT. Its protein is CASSLASPGELFF.

This clone was recorded only once. The genes are TRBV9 and TRBJ1-2; D gene ambiguous. The CDR3 covers 15 residues. Germline CDR1 SGDLS, CDR2 YYNGEE. Trimming removed 0 bases from V and 4 bases from J, with 13 bases in between. CDR3 DNA: TGTGCCAGCAGCGTAGGAAGCCCTTTAGCCTATGGCTACACCTTC. It specifies CASSVGSPLAYGYTF.

The chain combines TRBV5-1 with TRBJ1-4, with 10 bases identical to TRBD1. CDR1 and CDR2 (germline): SGHRS, YFSETQ. After removal of 2 bases from V and 7 bases from J, the junction contained 8 bases not matched to a gene. This CDR3 has 16 residues. CDR3 DNA sequence: TGCGCCAGCAGCTTTAACCGACAGGGGGCCGGTGAAAAACTGTTTTTT. Its protein product is CASSFNRQGAGEKLFF.